This T cell receptor (beta chain) was identified during a study of control samples from healthy donors and cancer patients. The germline gives CDR1 SEHNR, CDR2 FQNEAQ (reference sequence). The CDR3 covers 16 residues. V lost 4 bases, J lost 0 bases, and 13 bases lay in between. Repertoires were generated with immunoSEQ multiplex PCR, while TCRdb's copy carries only in-frame clones and drops some. The sample lists around 160,000 clones, approximately 93% occurring once. The chain joins TRBV7-9 to TRBJ2-1; D might be TRBD2 (5 bases). Sequenced: blood. The TCR originated in a man between 18 and 29 years old in good health. The CDR3 DNA reads TGTGCCAGCAGCTGGAGGTCGGGGAGCTCCTACAATGAGCAGTTCTTC. Translation gives CASSWRSGSSYNEQFF.